A selection of T cell receptor beta chains follows, all from one sample in a study of T cell responses to AZD1222 COVID-19 vaccine. The protocol was immunoSEQ multiplex PCR, while the TCRdb copy is restricted to in-frame clones and leaves out a portion. The table has about 160,000 clones, around nine tenths seen once; the top ten hold about 3.2%. The source material was peripheral blood, sampled 28 days after the second AZD1222 dose. All receptors derive from an adult who received the AZD1222 COVID-19 vaccine. Each CDR3 is given with its conserved first and last residue. The D gene is left open where the match is weak. Part of the rows lack a size; the others show once, few, many or a class for expanded clones.

.	TRBV5-1	TRBJ1-1	.	TGCGCCAGCAGCTTGCACGGCGAGAACACTGAAGCTTTCTTT	CASSLHGENTEAFF
.	TRBV19	TRBJ2-2	.	TGTGCCAGTAGCATAGAACCGGGAGTTCCGACCGGGGAGCTGTTTTTT	CASSIEPGVPTGELFF
.	TRBV27	TRBJ2-4	TRBD2	TGTGCCAGCAGTCCCGGGACTAGCGGGTTTGCCGACAAAAACATTCAGTACTTC	CASSPGTSGFADKNIQYF
.	TRBV30	TRBJ2-4	TRBD1	TGTGCCTGGAGTGGGACAGGATGGAACATTCAGTACTTC	CAWSGTGWNIQYF
.	TRBV4-1	TRBJ1-1	.	TGCGCCAGCAGCCAAGATCCAGGGAACACTGAAGCTTTCTTT	CASSQDPGNTEAFF
.	TRBV3-1/TRBV3-2	TRBJ1-1	.	TGTGCCAGCAGCCGAGGTCCGGGTCGATCTGGCACTGAAGCTTTCTTT	CASSRGPGRSGTEAFF
.	TRBV30	TRBJ2-5	.	TGTGCCTGGAGTCCAGACCGTCAAGAGACCCAGTACTTC	CAWSPDRQETQYF
.	TRBV2	TRBJ2-7	.	TGTGCCAGCAGTGAATACAGGGCCCCCTACGAGCAGTACTTC	CASSEYRAPYEQYF
.	TRBV10-2	TRBJ1-2	.	TGCGCCAGCAGTGAGGCAGCTAACTATGGCTACACCTTC	CASSEAANYGYTF
.	TRBV19	TRBJ2-1	.	TGTGCCAGTAGTATACAGGGGAAGAATGAGCAGTTCTTC	CASSIQGKNEQFF
.	TRBV2	TRBJ2-7	.	TGTGCCAGCAGACTAGACTCCTACGAGCAGTACTTC	CASRLDSYEQYF
.	TRBV6-5	TRBJ1-1	.	TGTGCCACCTTGGCTGCGGGACACACTGAAGCTTTCTTT	CATLAAGHTEAFF
medium-sized	TRBV7-2	TRBJ1-1	.	TGTGCCAGCAGCTTAGGTGCGGGAGTGGGTACTGAAGCTTTCTTT	CASSLGAGVGTEAFF
medium-sized	TRBV7-9	TRBJ2-7	TRBD1	TGTGCCAGCAGCTCCCGGGACAGGCACCCCCGTGAGCAGTACTTC	CASSSRDRHPREQYF
.	TRBV27	TRBJ2-7	TRBD1	TGTGCCAGCAGTCGCTCCCCCTGGACAGGTGACCTCACCTACGAGCAGTACTTC	CASSRSPWTGDLTYEQYF
.	TRBV2	TRBJ1-4	TRBD1	TGTGCCAGCAGTGAAGGGCAGGGGGCGGGAAAACTGTTTTTT	CASSEGQGAGKLFF
once	TRBV15	TRBJ2-7	.	TGTGCCACCAGCAGAGATCAGTTGGAAAGCGGGTTATACGAGCAGTACTTC	CATSRDQLESGLYEQYF
.	TRBV19	TRBJ2-2	TRBD1	TGTGCCAGTAGTATTGGGACAGGGATAATGGCCGGGGAGCTGTTTTTT	CASSIGTGIMAGELFF
.	TRBV25-1	TRBJ2-5	.	TGTGCCAGCAGTGAATTTAGGGGCCAAGAGACCCAGTACTTC	CASSEFRGQETQYF
.	TRBV6-5	TRBJ1-2	TRBD1	TGTGCCAGCAGCGAGGACAGGGTTACTGGCTACACCTTC	CASSEDRVTGYTF
.	TRBV5-1	TRBJ1-2	.	TGCGCCAGCAGCTTGGAAGCCTCAACGGCGGGTGGCTACACCTTC	CASSLEASTAGGYTF
.	TRBV7-9	TRBJ1-4	.	TGTGCCAGCAGCTTAGAACGGGGGGAGAGTGAAAAACTGTTTTTT	CASSLERGESEKLFF
.	TRBV7-9	TRBJ2-1	TRBD2	TGTGCCAGCAGCCCCGGGACTAGCGGTCACAATGAGCAGTTCTTC	CASSPGTSGHNEQFF
.	TRBV6-5	TRBJ1-2	.	TGTGCCAGCAGTTACGACAGTAACTATGGCTACACCTTC	CASSYDSNYGYTF
once	TRBV7-8	TRBJ1-5	.	TGTGCCAGCGCCTCATCAGCGAATCAGCCCCAGCATTTT	CASASSANQPQHF
.	TRBV5-1	TRBJ2-5	TRBD2	TGCGCCAGCAGCCCCCGACTAGCGGGAGTTAGAGGGTGGGGAGAGACCCAGTACTTC	CASSPRLAGVRGWGETQYF
.	TRBV27	TRBJ1-2	.	TGTGCCAGCAGTTTGGGTCAAGCCAAGGGCTACACCTTC	CASSLGQAKGYTF
.	TRBV27	TRBJ2-2	.	TGTGCCAGCAGTTTATTGGCGGAGAGGGGGAACACCGGGGAGCTGTTTTTT	CASSLLAERGNTGELFF
.	TRBV14	TRBJ2-7	TRBD1	TGTGCCAGCAGCCAAGTTCCAGTTATCTCCGGGACAGGGTTCGACGAGCAGTACTTC	CASSQVPVISGTGFDEQYF
.	TRBV11-3	TRBJ1-1	.	TGTGCCAGCAGCCTGTCAGGAATGAACACTGAAGCTTTCTTT	CASSLSGMNTEAFF
.	TRBV18	TRBJ2-7	.	TGTGCCAGCTCACCACCTGGCAGGGTGGCCTACGAGCAGTACTTC	CASSPPGRVAYEQYF
.	TRBV28	TRBJ1-5	TRBD1	TGTGCCAGCAGGGACAGGGGAGTAAGTCGGCCCCAGCATTTT	CASRDRGVSRPQHF
.	TRBV2	TRBJ1-1	TRBD1	TGTGCCAGCCCGAAAGGGGGCCCAGGAGAGACTGAAGCTTTCTTT	CASPKGGPGETEAFF
.	TRBV2	TRBJ1-5	.	TGTGCCAGCAGTACCGGCCAGGGCAATCAGCCCCAGCATTTT	CASSTGQGNQPQHF
few	TRBV18	TRBJ1-5	.	TGTGCCAGCTCAGATAGCAATCAGCCCCAGCATTTT	CASSDSNQPQHF
.	TRBV7-2	TRBJ2-1	.	TGTGCCAGCAGACCCGAACCAACAGGACGGTTTAATGAGCAGTTCTTC	CASRPEPTGRFNEQFF
.	TRBV3-1/TRBV3-2	TRBJ1-2	.	TGTGCCAGCAGCCAAGAAAGGGGGACCCCGAGGGATGGCTACACCTTC	CASSQERGTPRDGYTF
.	TRBV6-4	TRBJ2-1	TRBD2	TGTGCCAGCAGCCACTCTCGGGGGGGAATCCCCTACAATGAGCAGTTCTTC	CASSHSRGGIPYNEQFF
.	TRBV27	TRBJ1-1	.	TGTGCCAGCAGTTTATCTCGGGACGTCGCTGAAGCTTTCTTT	CASSLSRDVAEAFF
.	TRBV6-6	TRBJ1-2	TRBD1	TGTGCCAGCAGCCTTACCGGACAGGGGACCTACTTC	CASSLTGQGTYF
.	TRBV27	TRBJ2-1	.	TGTGCCAGCAGTTCCGGGGCTTTTGAGCAGTTCTTC	CASSSGAFEQFF
.	TRBV4-2	TRBJ1-5	.	TGTGCCAGCAGCCCCCTACGGGATAGCAATCAGCCCCAGCATTTT	CASSPLRDSNQPQHF
.	TRBV2	TRBJ2-1	.	TGTGCCAGCAGTCCCCGGGACTTGCCCTCGGGTGGTGAGCAGTTCTTC	CASSPRDLPSGGEQFF
.	TRBV3-1/TRBV3-2	TRBJ2-5	TRBD2	TGTGCCAGCAGCCAAGAAACGGGAGGGCAAGAGACCCAGTACTTC	CASSQETGGQETQYF
.	TRBV27	TRBJ1-2	.	TGTGCCAGCAGTAACCGGGCCAACTATGGCTACACCTTC	CASSNRANYGYTF
.	TRBV11-2	TRBJ2-1	.	TGTGCCAGCAGCTTAGATCTTACTTACAATGAGCAGTTCTTC	CASSLDLTYNEQFF
once	TRBV6-1	TRBJ1-2	TRBD1	TGTGCCAGCAGTGAACTAGGGGGCTTCGATGGCTACACCTTC	CASSELGGFDGYTF
.	TRBV25-1	TRBJ1-1	TRBD1	TGTGCCAGCACCAGGGGGGGGTCTGAAGCTTTCTTT	CASTRGGSEAFF
.	TRBV11-2	TRBJ2-1	TRBD2	TGTGCCAGCAGCCAACAGACCGGGACTAGCGGCGACAATGAGCAGTTCTTC	CASSQQTGTSGDNEQFF
.	TRBV6-6	TRBJ1-6	.	TGTGCCAGCAGCCCCCCAGGTTTTAATTCACCCCTCCACTTT	CASSPPGFNSPLHF
.	TRBV15	TRBJ1-2	.	TGTGCCACCAGCCCGCGTGGTGAAGGCTACACCTTC	CATSPRGEGYTF
.	TRBV2	TRBJ1-2	TRBD1	TGTGCCAGCAAAGTGGAGGGGACAGGGGTAGAAGGCTACACCTTC	CASKVEGTGVEGYTF
once	TRBV11-2	TRBJ2-1	TRBD2	TGTGCCAGCAGTTCAGGGATAGCGGGAGAGGGTGAGCAGTTCTTC	CASSSGIAGEGEQFF
.	TRBV5-6	TRBJ2-1	.	TGTGCCAGCAGCTTGACAGGGATTAATGAGCAGTTCTTC	CASSLTGINEQFF
.	TRBV18	TRBJ2-7	TRBD2	TGTGCCAGCTCGCCACGGGAGGGCGAGCAGTACTTC	CASSPREGEQYF